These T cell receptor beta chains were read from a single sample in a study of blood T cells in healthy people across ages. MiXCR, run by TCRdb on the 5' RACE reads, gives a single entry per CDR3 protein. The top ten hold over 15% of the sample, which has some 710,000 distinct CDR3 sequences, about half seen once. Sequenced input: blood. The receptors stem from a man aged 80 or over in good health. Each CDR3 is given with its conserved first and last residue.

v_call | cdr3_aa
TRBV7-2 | CASSAPGQGIYNEQFF
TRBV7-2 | CASSLMGNEETQYF
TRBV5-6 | CASSFLAGELNEQFF
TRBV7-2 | CASKAKGQGTQYF
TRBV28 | CASSDRWGSQFF
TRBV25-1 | CASSDGPSGVNVLTF
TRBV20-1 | CSARDGSDLLTQETQYF
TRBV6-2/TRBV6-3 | CASSSYRLASSYNEQFF
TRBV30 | CAWTDRNYGYTF
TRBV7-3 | CASSLWGQGSSYNSPLHF
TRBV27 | CASSFGVSGSQRRNEQFF
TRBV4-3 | CASSQNRDSNQPQHF
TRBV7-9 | CASSLANQETQYF
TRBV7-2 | CASSPTTSFNEQFF
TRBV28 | CASSLSTGGPRGDTQYF
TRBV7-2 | CASSFFGPNNEQFF
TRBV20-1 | CSASPQGGRGYTF
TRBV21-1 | CASSKVVPGILNQPQHF
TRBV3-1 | CASSFSGRGDTQYF
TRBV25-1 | CASSDWRGTDTQYF
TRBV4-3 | CASSPEVAGIQETQYF
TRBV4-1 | CASSQTGARNQPQHF
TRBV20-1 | CSAFPDGEGKNNEQFF
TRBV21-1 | CASSLGPASRILTEQYF
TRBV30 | CAWTGGVSYYEQYF
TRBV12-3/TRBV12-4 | CVSSSGRGGEQYF
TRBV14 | CASSQGWISWNSPLHF
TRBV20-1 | CSARGILGVIDTQYF
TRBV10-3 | CAISVSGGRPNEQFF
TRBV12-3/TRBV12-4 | CASSFRQGNEQFF
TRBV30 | CAWSRDRVWDTEAFF
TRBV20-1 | CSASKGVEWSDEQYF
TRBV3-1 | CASSQDQGTLEQFF
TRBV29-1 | CSVDMKGLAGSNEQYF
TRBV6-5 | CASSYSRGVYEQYF
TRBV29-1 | CSVAPRLAAYEQYF
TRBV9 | CASSATGYEQYF
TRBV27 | CASSPIKAQETQYF
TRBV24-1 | CATSDKTSGRPFREQFF
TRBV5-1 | CASSLTPGGSSGANVLTF
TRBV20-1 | CSASRLAGEEGTDTQYF
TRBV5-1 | CASSLDVRNEQFF
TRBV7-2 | CASSSEPGDSPLHF
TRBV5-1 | CASSLAGLRSEQYF
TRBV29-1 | CSVGQGGDEQYF
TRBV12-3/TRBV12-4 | CASSRGASTDTQYF
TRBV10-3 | CAIRTGGADNSPLHF
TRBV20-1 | CSARVPGGIGDTQYF
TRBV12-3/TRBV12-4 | CASSSSAGQGVQVRADTQYF
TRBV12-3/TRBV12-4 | CASMRGRDTGDTQYF
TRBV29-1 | CSVEVTRVDYNEQFF
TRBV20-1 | CSARDNAGDTQYF
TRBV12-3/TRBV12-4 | CASSRAGSSYEQYF
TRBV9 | CASSATTSEPAGNEQFF
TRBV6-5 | CASSRETGLLHEQYF
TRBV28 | CASRPQGVGGDEQYF
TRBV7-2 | CASSLDSGQETQYF
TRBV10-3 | CAISDGGAGANVLTF
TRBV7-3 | CASSPIPGSKETQYF